The TCR beta chain under discussion was sequenced for a study of T-cell memory formation after mild COVID-19. Whole-study results and caveats: CD4/CD8 balance characterized clones contracting day 15 to 85, and CD4+ skew characterized later expanders. Of the contracting clones, CD4+ ones lay mainly in CM and EM, and CD8+ ones in EMRA.

With 3 bases clipped from V and 4 bases from J, the junction kept 10 bases outside the gene matches. This CDR3 is built from 16 residues. TCRdb called the 5' RACE reads again in MiXCR, with one record for every CDR3 protein. Of approximately 390,000 distinct CDR3 sequences listed, more than 15% are singletons. This clonotype was observed a few times. What it binds is unknown. This chain links TRBV23-1 with TRBJ2-3; the match to TRBD1 covers 7 bases. TRBV23-1 is an ORF, and what it does is uncertain. The receptor's source is a man aged 18 to 35 who had mild COVID-19 (a few samples of this study predate the infection). Cell type and time point are not known. Sequencing used PBMCs or a T cell subset sorted from them (not recorded which). Here the CDR3 reads CASSQERRTGPDTQYF. The CDR3 nucleotides are TGCGCCAGCAGTCAGGAACGAAGGACAGGCCCAGATACGCAGTATTTT.